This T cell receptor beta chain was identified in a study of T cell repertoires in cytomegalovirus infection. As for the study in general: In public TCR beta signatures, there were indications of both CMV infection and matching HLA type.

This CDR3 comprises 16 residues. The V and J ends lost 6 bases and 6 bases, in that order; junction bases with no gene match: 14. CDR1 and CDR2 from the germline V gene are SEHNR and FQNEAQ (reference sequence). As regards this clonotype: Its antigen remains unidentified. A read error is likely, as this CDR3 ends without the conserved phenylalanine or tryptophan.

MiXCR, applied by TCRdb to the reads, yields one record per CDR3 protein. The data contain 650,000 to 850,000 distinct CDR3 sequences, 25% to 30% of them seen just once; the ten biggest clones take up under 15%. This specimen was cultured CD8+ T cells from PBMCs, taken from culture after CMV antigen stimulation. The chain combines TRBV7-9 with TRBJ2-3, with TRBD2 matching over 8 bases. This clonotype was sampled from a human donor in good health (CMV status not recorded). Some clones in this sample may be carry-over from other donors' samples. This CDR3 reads CASSLVRGGPRDTQYY. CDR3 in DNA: TGTGCCAGCAGTCTAGTACGGGGGGGCCCGAGGGATACGCAGTATTAT.